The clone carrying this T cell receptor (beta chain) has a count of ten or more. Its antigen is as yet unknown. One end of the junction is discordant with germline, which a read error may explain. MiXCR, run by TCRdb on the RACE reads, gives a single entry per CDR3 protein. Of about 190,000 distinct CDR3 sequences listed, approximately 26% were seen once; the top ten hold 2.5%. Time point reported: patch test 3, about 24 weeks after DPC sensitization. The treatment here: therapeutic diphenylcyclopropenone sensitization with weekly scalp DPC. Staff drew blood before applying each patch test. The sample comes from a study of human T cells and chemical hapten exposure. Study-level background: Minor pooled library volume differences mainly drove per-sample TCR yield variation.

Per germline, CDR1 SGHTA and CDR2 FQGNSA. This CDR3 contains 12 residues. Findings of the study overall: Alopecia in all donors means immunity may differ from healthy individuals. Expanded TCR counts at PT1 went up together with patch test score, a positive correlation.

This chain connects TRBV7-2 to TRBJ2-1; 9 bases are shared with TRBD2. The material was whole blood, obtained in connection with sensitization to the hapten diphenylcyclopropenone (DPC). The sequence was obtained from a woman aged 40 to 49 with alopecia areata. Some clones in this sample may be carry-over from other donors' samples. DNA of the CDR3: TGTGCCAGCAGCTTAGAGGTAGCGGGAGTCGCTTTC. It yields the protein CASSLEVAGVAF. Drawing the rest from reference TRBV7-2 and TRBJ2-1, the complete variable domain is GAGVSQSPSNKVTEKGKDVELRCDPISGHTALYWYRQSLGQGLEFLIYFQGNSAPDKSGLPSDRFSAERTGGSVSTLTIQRTQQEDSAVYLCASSLEVAGVAFGPGTRLTVL.